These T cell receptor beta chains were read from a single sample in a study of neoadjuvant anti-PD-1 for oral cavity cancer. The table came from immunoSEQ multiplex PCR; TCRdb's copy has only in-frame clones and leaves some out. The data hold just over 65,000 clones, with about 85% observed a single time. The source material was PBMCs, sampled after nivolumab (anti-PD-1) treatment. These receptors originate from a person between 40 and 85 years old with oral cavity squamous cell carcinoma. CDR3s include the opening cysteine and the closing phenylalanine or tryptophan. Each record gives: J gene, D gene, V gene, clone size, CDR3 DNA, CDR3 protein. A D gene is named only where the DNA matches it firmly. Size is omitted from some rows. Given values are once, few, many or a class for expanded clones.

>TRBJ2-4|TRBD2|TRBV5-4|-
TGTGCCAGCAGCTTCCTAGCGGGAGTGGGTGACAAAAACATTCAGTACTTC
CASSFLAGVGDKNIQYF
>TRBJ1-1|-|TRBV5-5|-
TGTGCCAGCAGTTTAGACAGGAACACTGAAGCTTTCTTT
CASSLDRNTEAFF
>TRBJ2-3|-|TRBV13|-
TGTGCCAGCAGCTCCAAAGCTACGCAGTATTTT
CASSSKATQYF
>TRBJ2-5|TRBD2|TRBV5-6|-
TGTGCCAGCAGCTCTGGGTTTGGGCTAGCGGGGGAAGAGACCCAGTACTTC
CASSSGFGLAGEETQYF
>TRBJ2-1|TRBD1|TRBV25-1|-
TGTGCCAGCAGTGATTGGACAGGGACGGGTGAGCAGTTCTTC
CASSDWTGTGEQFF
>TRBJ1-1|TRBD1|TRBV6-5|few
TGTGCCAGCAGTGCCTCAGGGACAGGGGCGGAAGCTTTCTTT
CASSASGTGAEAFF
>TRBJ2-6|-|TRBV6-5|few
TGTGCCAGCAGTTACGGCGGGATTACTGGGGCCAACGTCCTGACTTTC
CASSYGGITGANVLTF
>TRBJ2-7|-|TRBV2|-
TGTGCCAGCAGTGAAGGGGACAACCTCTACGAGCAGTACTTC
CASSEGDNLYEQYF
>TRBJ1-4|-|TRBV19|-
TGTGCCAGTAGTGCCCTTACAACTAATGAAAAACTGTTTTTT
CASSALTTNEKLFF
>TRBJ2-1|-|TRBV30|-
TGTGCCTGGAGTGTAGGGCAGCGCGTCAATGAGCAGTTCTTC
CAWSVGQRVNEQFF
>TRBJ2-2|TRBD1|TRBV7-7|-
TGTGCTAGCAGCTTGGGCGGACAGGGCACCGGGGAGCTGTTTTTT
CASSLGGQGTGELFF
>TRBJ2-7|TRBD1|TRBV6-5|-
TGTGCCTCTGGACAGGCAGACTCCTACGAGCAGTACTTC
CASGQADSYEQYF
>TRBJ2-7|-|TRBV7-9|-
TGTGCCAGCAGCCCAACAAATTACGAGCAGTACTTC
CASSPTNYEQYF
>TRBJ1-1|-|TRBV2|-
TGTGCCAGCAGTGAAGGATTGGGGGTGACTGAAGCTTTCTTT
CASSEGLGVTEAFF
>TRBJ2-2|TRBD1|TRBV19|-
TGTGCCAGTAGTCGGGCCGGACAGGGGAACACCGGGGAGCTGTTTTTT
CASSRAGQGNTGELFF
>TRBJ1-2|-|TRBV28|-
TGTGCCACCACGTCTAACTATGGCTACACCTTC
CATTSNYGYTF
>TRBJ1-1|-|TRBV5-1|-
TGCGCCAGCAGCTGGATATCGTCGGGTAAGGGTGCTGAAGCTTTCTTT
CASSWISSGKGAEAFF
>TRBJ1-2|-|TRBV6-6|-
TGTGCCAGCACCCAACGATATGGCTACACCTTC
CASTQRYGYTF
>TRBJ2-3|-|TRBV7-3|-
TGTGCCAGCAGCTCCGGACTCTCGGGGGATACGCAGTATTTT
CASSSGLSGDTQYF
>TRBJ1-4|-|TRBV4-1|-
TGCGCCAGCAGCCATGGAAGGGGCCTTAATGAAAAACTGTTTTTT
CASSHGRGLNEKLFF
>TRBJ2-1|-|TRBV19|-
TGTGCCAGTAGTATAGCCCCTAGTGGGTCCAATGAGCAGTTCTTC
CASSIAPSGSNEQFF
>TRBJ2-3|TRBD2|TRBV6-6|-
TGTGCCAGCAGTTACTGGGCTAGCGGGAGCTATACGCAGTATTTT
CASSYWASGSYTQYF
>TRBJ2-7|TRBD1|TRBV6-5|-
TGTGCCAGCAGTTACTCGGGACAGGGATCTAGGGACGAGCAGTACTTC
CASSYSGQGSRDEQYF
>TRBJ2-7|-|TRBV7-6|once
TGTGCCAGCAGCTCCCAGGGCATATCCTACGAGCAGTACTTC
CASSSQGISYEQYF
>TRBJ2-2|-|TRBV6-6|few
TGTGCCAGCAGTTACTCCTACCCGTCGAACACCGGGGAGCTGTTTTTT
CASSYSYPSNTGELFF
>TRBJ1-2|-|TRBV30|-
TGTGCCTGGAGTCGGGGAGGCGAGAGGTGGGACTACACCTTC
CAWSRGGERWDYTF
>TRBJ2-3|TRBD2|TRBV9|few
TGTGCCAGCAGCGCGACTAGCGGGGGGGGATTCACAGATACGCAGTATTTT
CASSATSGGGFTDTQYF
>TRBJ2-6|TRBD1|TRBV6-6|-
TGTGCCAGCCGTGGGACAGCGTTCTCTGGGGCCAACGTCCTGACTTTC
CASRGTAFSGANVLTF
>TRBJ1-5|-|TRBV2|once
TGTGCCAGCAGTGAAGCGCTACGGGGCGGAGGCAATCAGCCCCAGCATTTT
CASSEALRGGGNQPQHF
>TRBJ1-1|TRBD1|TRBV19|few
TGTGCCAGTAGAGGGACAGCTGAAGCTTTCTTT
CASRGTAEAFF
>TRBJ2-5|TRBD1|TRBV5-1|-
TGCGCCAGCAGCAGACAGGGGTCCCAGTACTTC
CASSRQGSQYF
>TRBJ2-5|-|TRBV2|-
TGTGCCAGCAGCGTAGGACGGACAGAGACCCAGTACTTC
CASSVGRTETQYF
>TRBJ1-5|-|TRBV19|-
TGTGCCAGTAGTATGGTGGTGGGGCAGGTAAATCAGCCCCAGCATTTT
CASSMVVGQVNQPQHF
>TRBJ2-1|-|TRBV15|-
TGTGCCACCAGCAACCCTACCAGGGTTTTGAATGAGCAGTTCTTC
CATSNPTRVLNEQFF
>TRBJ2-3|-|TRBV5-5|once
TGTGCCAGCAGCTTGGGGAAGGCGAGGGATACGCAGTATTTT
CASSLGKARDTQYF
>TRBJ1-2|TRBD1|TRBV10-3|-
TGTGCCATCAGCCGAGGGACAGAGGTCTATGGCTACACCTTC
CAISRGTEVYGYTF
>TRBJ2-5|-|TRBV5-1|-
TGCGCCAGCAGCTTGGCCGGGGCGGAGACCCAGTACTTC
CASSLAGAETQYF
>TRBJ1-1|-|TRBV5-6|-
TGTGCCAGCAGCTTGGTAGGGACTGAAGCTTTCTTT
CASSLVGTEAFF
>TRBJ2-1|TRBD1|TRBV27|few
TGTGCCAGCAGTTTGGGACAGGGCAACTCCTACAATGAGCAGTTCTTC
CASSLGQGNSYNEQFF